This TCR beta chain was sequenced during a study of Ad26.COV2.S vaccination and SARS-CoV-2 variants. Study details: Once, or twice with 56 days between doses, Ad26.COV2.S was given intramuscularly. Study conclusions and caveats: Spike-specific CD8+ and CD4+ T cell responses reportedly showed substantial breadth after vaccination.

With regard to this clone: Its antigen is currently unknown.

Generated by immunoSEQ multiplex PCR, the TCRdb table keeps only in-frame clones and is missing some. The table lists about 440,000 clones, around 91% of them singletons. The CDR3 has 15 residues. V trimming: 4 bases; J trimming: 7 bases; junction bases outside the gene matches: 6. Germline CDR1 reads SEHNR; CDR2 reads FQNEAQ (reference sequence). Treatment reported: some 20 received Ad26.COV2.S at low or high dose, single or two shots; about 5 received placebo; per-sample allocation not given. It was on day 63 after the first vaccine or placebo injection that samples were taken. V gene TRBV7-9 combines with J gene TRBJ1-6; 8 bases fit TRBD1. The TCR comes from a person aged 18-60 years who received the Ad26.COV2.S COVID-19 vaccine or a placebo. Here the sequenced sample was peripheral blood, taken in a trial of Ad26.COV2.S vaccine versus placebo. CDR3 sequence (DNA): TGTGCCAGCAGCTCAAGGACAGGGAAGAATTCACCCCTCCACTTT. Protein: CASSSRTGKNSPLHF.